Listed here are 30 T cell receptor beta chains from one sample, sequenced in a study of blood T cells in healthy people across ages. Next came a second PCR, run for roughly 6 to 11 cycles, which used a sample-barcoded 5' primer along with a J-beta primer mix. Via MiXCR, TCRdb re-called the 5' RACE reads, giving one row per CDR3 protein. The sample carries approximately 1.5 million distinct CDR3 sequences, roughly two fifths recorded once. The sequencing sample was made of blood. The receptors here all came from a woman under 30 in good health.

Only a few counts were recorded for this clonotype. The V call is TRBV5-1, the J call TRBJ2-2; the D gene is possibly TRBD2 (6 bases). Trimming pared 0 bases from V and 4 bases from J, leaving 13 bases between. This CDR3 is 16 amino acids long. The V gene's germline CDR1 is SGHRS and CDR2 YFSETQ. The CDR3 here is CASSLEGPGSTGELFF. For the CDR3, the DNA is TGCGCCAGCAGCTTGGAGGGTCCCGGGAGCACCGGGGAGCTGTTTTTT.

This clonotype was found a few times. The V gene is TRBV2, the J gene TRBJ1-5; D gene ambiguous. Germline CDR1 reads SNHLY; CDR2 reads FYNNEI. The CDR3 totals 14 residues. Trimming took off 7 bases at V and 6 bases at J, with 16 bases between the two ends. Written as DNA, the CDR3 is TGTGCCAGCACGGCCCGACCCGGGTTTCAGCCCCAGCATTTT. This encodes CASTARPGFQPQHF.

This chain links TRBV2 with TRBJ2-5; 9 bases match TRBD2. The germline V gene encodes CDR1 SNHLY and CDR2 FYNNEI. The V segment lost 5 bases and the J segment 2 bases; nucleotides outside the gene matches: 15. The CDR3 is made up of 18 amino acids. The CDR3 protein is CASSYPPVLAGLQETQYF. CDR3 bases: TGTGCCAGCAGTTACCCCCCGGTCCTAGCGGGGCTACAAGAGACCCAGTACTTC.

The V call is TRBV7-3, the J call TRBJ2-1; 12 positions agree with TRBD2. Per the germline V gene, CDR1 is SGHTA and CDR2 is FQGTGA. The CDR3 length is 13 residues. V gave up 7 bases and J gave up 16 bases; unmatched junction bases: 11. CDR3 coding DNA: TGTGCCAGCATCCGGACTAGCGGGGATCCTCAATTCTTC. Translating it yields CASIRTSGDPQFF.

CDR3 sequence (DNA): TGTGCCAGCAGCTTAATCAGGGTGGCTGGAAACACCATATATTTT. Protein sequence: CASSLIRVAGNTIYF. V usage is TRBV7-2 and J usage is TRBJ1-3; D is perhaps TRBD1 (5 bases). Germline assignment: CDR1 SGHTA and CDR2 FQGNSA. Trimming shortened V by 2 bases and J by 2 bases, and 10 bases separated the two germline ends. The CDR3 spans 15 residues.

This clonotype was detected only a few times. This rearrangement joins TRBV24-1 to TRBJ1-5; D is ambiguous. Trimming took 4 bases from V and 1 from J, leaving 13 bases between them. The CDR3 totals 16 residues. Germline CDR1 and CDR2: KGHDR and SFDVKD. The CDR3 region is CATSEGSFSSNQPQHF. Here the CDR3 DNA reads TGTGCCACCAGTGAGGGGTCTTTTAGCAGCAATCAGCCCCAGCATTTT.

This clonotype was counted only a few times. The chain has TRBV4-2 and TRBJ2-1; 10 nucleotides agree with TRBD1. Germline V gene lookup returns CDR1 LGHNA and CDR2 YNFKEQ. V dropped 1 base and J dropped 10; count of bases not matched to a gene: 7. The CDR3 totals 15 residues. DNA of the CDR3: TGTGCCAGCAGCCAAGGACAGGGGGCTAGTGGGGAGCAGTTCTTC. This encodes CASSQGQGASGEQFF.

This chain joins TRBV7-2 and TRBJ2-4, with a weak D call TRBD2 (6 bases). The CDR3 has 16 residues. Germline V gene data show CDR1 as SGHTA and CDR2 as FQGNSA. V dropped 1 base and J dropped 3 bases, with 13 bases sitting between them. Here the CDR3 DNA reads TGTGCCAGCAGCTTAGTCGGTGCTAGCGTCAAAAACATTCAGTACTTC. Protein sequence: CASSLVGASVKNIQYF. The variable domain in full, completed from reference TRBV7-2 and TRBJ2-4, reads GAGVSQSPSNKVTEKGKDVELRCDPISGHTALYWYRQSLGQGLEFLIYFQGNSAPDKSGLPSDRFSAERTGGSVSTLTIQRTQQEDSAVYLCASSLVGASVKNIQYFGAGTRLSVL.

This clonotype came up a few times. The chain carries TRBV28 and TRBJ1-1, with TRBD1 identical over 7 bases. The CDR3 runs to 15 residues. From germline, CDR1 is MDHEN and CDR2 SYDVKM. V was clipped by 6 bases and J by 8 bases; unmatched bases: 15. The CDR3 DNA follows: TGTGCCAGCAGAATATCAGGGGGGACATGGCGGGAAGCTTTCTTT. Translation: CASRISGGTWREAFF.

This clonotype was seen a handful of times. The chain uses TRBV29-1 and TRBJ2-4; D not certain. Trimming removed 4 bases at V and 0 bases at J, with 7 bases between. From germline, CDR1 is SQVTM and CDR2 ANQGSEA. There are 13 residues in the CDR3. CDR3 nucleotides: TGCAGCGTTGCAACCATAGCCAAAAACATTCAGTACTTC. It is translated as CSVATIAKNIQYF. Supplemented by reference TRBV29-1 and TRBJ2-4, the full variable domain reads SAVISQKPSRDICQRGTSLTIQCQVDSQVTMMFWYRQQPGQSLTLIATANQGSEATYESGFVIDKFPISRPNLTFSTLTVSNMSPEDSSIYLCSVATIAKNIQYFGAGTRLSVL.

The rearrangement uses TRBV20-1 and TRBJ2-1, with 10 positions matching TRBD2. V was clipped by 3 bases and J by 13 bases; unmatched bases: 12. Germline V gene sequence: CDR1 DFQATT, CDR2 SNEGSKA (reference sequence). The CDR3 has 14 amino acids. The CDR3 region is CSARGLAKEETQFF. The CDR3 DNA reads TGCAGTGCTAGGGGACTAGCGAAGGAAGAGACCCAGTTCTTC.

J is TRBJ2-2 and V is TRBV29-1; D unclear. The CDR3 covers 13 residues. Germline V lookup: CDR1 SQVTM, CDR2 ANQGSEA. Trimming removed 4 bases at V and 6 bases at J, with 12 bases between. The CDR3 DNA sequence: TGCAGCGTTGTAGAAGGGTTCCCCGGGGAGCTGTTTTTT. Its protein is CSVVEGFPGELFF.

This clonotype has more than one count but fewer than ten. The genes are TRBV5-1 and TRBJ2-3; 7 positions agree with TRBD1. CDR3 size: 15 residues. The V gene end was trimmed by 3 bases and the J gene end by 5 bases; junction bases not matched to a gene: 9. Looked up from germline, CDR1 is SGHRS and CDR2 is YFSETQ. CDR3 nucleotide sequence: TGCGCCAGCAGCTGGACAGGTGTTCGGGGAGATACGCAGTATTTT. Translated: CASSWTGVRGDTQYF.

This clonotype showed up just a few times. V and J are TRBV6-5 and TRBJ2-7, with a possible D match to TRBD2 (5 bases). Germline V gene lookup returns CDR1 MNHEY and CDR2 SVGAGI. The CDR3 consists of 16 residues. Trimming removed 2 bases from V and 2 bases from J, with 16 bases in between. The CDR3 region has the DNA TGTGCCAGCAGTTACCGGCCCACTAGACCCCCCTACGAGCAGTACTTC. This codes for CASSYRPTRPPYEQYF.

This clonotype has a handful of counts. A read error may produce the germline difference seen at one junction end. This rearrangement joins TRBV7-7 to TRBJ2-5, with TRBD2 matching 7 bases. CDR3 length: 16 amino acids. Germline-derived CDR1 and CDR2 are SSHAT and FNYEAQ (reference sequence). CDR3 in DNA: TGTGCTAGCAGCTCGTTCGCAGCTAGCGGCGCAGAGACCCAGTACTTC. Translation gives CASSSFAASGAETQYF. The full variable domain, its missing parts supplied by reference TRBV7-7 and TRBJ2-5, is GAGVSQSPRYKVTKRGQDVTLRCDPISSHATLYWYQQALGQGPEFLTYFNYEAQPDKSGLPSDRFSAERPEGSISTLTIQRTEQRDSAMYRCASSSFAASGAETQYFGPGTRLLVL.

The chain couples TRBV7-9 to TRBJ2-1, with unresolved D. In germline, CDR1 is SEHNR, CDR2 FQNEAQ (reference sequence). CDR3 length: 15 amino acids. V was pared by 1 base and J by 8 bases, with 15 bases between. The CDR3 spells CASSLGAAFSDEQFF. The CDR3 nucleotides read TGTGCCAGCAGCTTAGGAGCTGCTTTCTCGGATGAGCAGTTCTTC.

This clonotype was found a few times. The V gene is TRBV27, the J gene TRBJ2-7; 10 bases fit TRBD1. Trimming cost V 10 bases and J 2 bases; bases outside gene matches: 5. Looked up from germline, CDR1 is MNHEY and CDR2 is SMNVEV (reference sequence). The length of the CDR3 is 13 residues. The DNA for the CDR3 is TGTGCCACCAGACAGGGGGCGGCCTACGAGCAGTACTTC. Translated, it gives CATRQGAAYEQYF.

This clonotype came up a few times. This chain joins TRBV5-1 and TRBJ2-1; TRBD2 matches 8 bases. Germline V gene data show CDR1 as SGHRS and CDR2 as YFSETQ. The CDR3 extends over 19 amino acids. J lost 2 bases, V lost 0 bases, and 13 bases had no gene match. CDR3 residues: CASSLEPHRGRPPYNEQFF. The CDR3 DNA is TGCGCCAGCAGCTTGGAACCACATCGCGGGAGGCCCCCCTACAATGAGCAGTTCTTC.

This sequence joins TRBV5-1 and TRBJ1-2; D ambiguous. CDR3 length: 16 residues. V was cut by 5 bases and J by 2 bases, with 19 bases left in between. The germline V gene encodes CDR1 SGHRS and CDR2 YFSETQ. CDR3: CASRPPYRGENYGYTF. The CDR3 coding sequence is TGCGCCAGCAGGCCCCCCTACCGCGGAGAAAACTATGGCTACACCTTC.

The chain uses TRBV20-1 and TRBJ2-1, with 11 bases identical to TRBD2. The J segment lost 7 bases and the V segment lost 6 bases, leaving 5 bases of the junction unmatched. Germline lookup yields CDR1 DFQATT and CDR2 SNEGSKA (reference sequence). This CDR3 region has 13 residues. This chain's CDR3 is CSATSGSLNEQFF. The CDR3 coding sequence is TGCAGTGCCACTAGCGGGAGTCTGAATGAGCAGTTCTTC.

This clonotype has a count of ten or more. V and J are TRBV24-1 and TRBJ2-2; perhaps TRBD1 as D (5 bases). Germline-derived CDR1 and CDR2 are KGHDR and SFDVKD. This CDR3 has 14 residues. The V and J ends lost 1 base and 3 bases respectively, with 5 bases between them. The CDR3 protein is CATSDFRDTGELFF. For the CDR3, the DNA is TGTGCCACCAGTGATTTCAGGGACACCGGGGAGCTGTTTTTT.

This clonotype was observed a handful of times. This chain uses TRBV6-5 with TRBJ2-7; D is ambiguous. From germline, CDR1 is MNHEY and CDR2 SVGAGI. Trimming shortened V by 0 bases and J by 0 bases, and 12 bases separated the two germline ends. The CDR3 consists of 16 residues. The CDR3: CASSYSSLTLSYEQYF. Here the CDR3 DNA reads TGTGCCAGCAGTTACTCCAGCTTGACACTCTCCTACGAGCAGTACTTC.

The rearrangement uses TRBV6-5 and TRBJ1-2, with 7 bases matching TRBD1. The CDR3 contains 14 residues. Trimming at V came to 6 bases and at J to 8 bases, leaving 12 bases not matched to a gene. CDR1 MNHEY and CDR2 SVGAGI come from the germline V gene. In DNA form, the CDR3 reads TGTGCCAGCAGCCCTACGACAGGGTTTCTCGGCTACACCTTC. This codes for CASSPTTGFLGYTF.

This clonotype has only a few counts. One end of the junction is discordant with germline, which a read error may explain. This chain links TRBV24-1 with TRBJ2-7; D perhaps matches TRBD1 (6 bases). Germline V gives CDR1 KGHDR, CDR2 SFDVKD. The CDR3 is made up of 14 amino acids. The CDR3 coding sequence is TGTGCCACAAGTGATCGGACAGACTCCTACGAGCAGTACTTC. As protein: CATSDRTDSYEQYF.

This clonotype has ten or more counts. The rearrangement links TRBV7-3 to TRBJ1-1; D unclear. CDR3 length: 13 residues. Germline CDR1 is SGHTA and CDR2 is FQGTGA. V shed 3 bases and J shed 1 base, with 6 bases lying between them. CDR3 bases: TGTGCCAGCAGCTTTTCCCCGAACACTGAAGCTTTCTTT. This gives the protein CASSFSPNTEAFF.

V and J are TRBV24-1 and TRBJ2-1, with TRBD2 matching over 11 bases. Germline CDR1 reads KGHDR; CDR2 reads SFDVKD. The CDR3 spans 16 residues. The V gene end was trimmed by 4 bases and the J gene end by 4 bases; junction bases not matched to a gene: 5. The CDR3 nucleotides read TGTGCCACCAGTGACACTAGCGGGAGTTATTACAATGAGCAGTTCTTC. Amino acid sequence: CATSDTSGSYYNEQFF.

This clonotype appeared many times. Written as DNA, the CDR3 is TGTGCCAGCAGTTTATCGATTTACTCCTACAATGAGCAGTTCTTC. As protein: CASSLSIYSYNEQFF. The chain is built from TRBV27 and TRBJ2-1; D gene uncertain. Germline V gene data show CDR1 as MNHEY and CDR2 as SMNVEV (reference sequence). With 0 bases removed from V and 0 bases from J, the gap between germline ends came to 6 bases. The CDR3 covers 15 residues.

With respect to this clonotype: Sequence at one end of the junction differs from germline and may be a read error. The chain employs TRBV7-2 and TRBJ1-2, with D maybe TRBD1 (5 bases). Germline CDR1 is SGHTA and CDR2 is FQGNSA. CDR3 length equals 13 residues. CDR3 in amino acids: CAISSGQGYGYTF. The CDR3 nucleotides are TGTGCCATCAGCTCAGGGCAGGGTTATGGCTACACCTTC. The whole variable domain, remainder taken from reference TRBV7-2 and TRBJ1-2, is GAGVSQSPSNKVTEKGKDVELRCDPISGHTALYWYRQSLGQGLEFLIYFQGNSAPDKSGLPSDRFSAERTGGSVSTLTIQRTQQEDSAVYLCAISSGQGYGYTFGSGTRLTVV.

Of note for this clonotype: Being one base from a much bigger clone, this may be a read error. The gene calls are TRBV20-1 and TRBJ2-1, with D maybe TRBD1 (6 bases). CDR3 length equals 15 residues. Trimming pared 6 bases from V and 4 bases from J, leaving 19 bases between. The germline CDR1 and CDR2 sequences are DFQATT and SNEGSKA (reference sequence). The CDR3 loop is CSALHPGVGYNEQFF. The CDR3, as DNA: TGCAGTGCCCTCCACCCAGGGGTAGGGTACAATGAGCAGTTCTTC.

This clonotype was picked up a small number of times. J is TRBJ2-4 and V is TRBV20-1, with TRBD1 matching 8 bases. The CDR3 is made up of 15 amino acids. J lost 6 bases, V lost 6 bases, and 13 bases had no gene match. Germline assignment: CDR1 DFQATT and CDR2 SNEGSKA (reference sequence). As DNA, the CDR3 is TGCAGTGCCCAACCAGACAGGGGCGTCGGAAACATTCAGTACTTC. Its protein product is CSAQPDRGVGNIQYF.